The 4 T cell receptor beta chains reported below all come from one sample, sequenced in a study of memory CD4+ T cells and cytomegalovirus serostatus. Profiled with immunoSEQ multiplex PCR; TCRdb holds only in-frame clones, not every one. This table has about 54,000 clones, roughly 79% appearing once. Single viable CD3+CD4+CD8-CD45RO+ cells were sorted as the memory CD4+ T cells. Sequencing input: memory CD4+ T cells from blood. The source of these receptors is an adult in good health and CMV-seronegative.

As DNA, the CDR3 is TGCGCCAGCAGCCCGGGGCGGGGTAGCGGGGATTACAATGAGCAGTTCTTC. The encoded protein is CASSPGRGSGDYNEQFF. The chain combines TRBV4-3 with TRBJ2-1; 8 bases agree with TRBD2. V was clipped by 4 bases and J by 4 bases; unmatched bases: 12. Germline V lookup: CDR1 LGHNA, CDR2 YSLEER. There are 17 residues in the CDR3.

The chain has TRBV5-1 and TRBJ2-3, with D maybe TRBD1 (5 bases). Germline CDR1 and CDR2: SGHRS and YFSETQ. The ends were cut back, 0 bases at V and 4 bases at J, with 9 bases in the middle. This CDR3 contains 14 residues. The CDR3 nucleotides are TGCGCCAGCAGCTTGGAGGGGATGGCAGATACGCAGTATTTT. Protein product: CASSLEGMADTQYF.

The chain uses TRBV10-1 and TRBJ2-1; TRBD2 matches at 11 bases. There are 13 residues in the CDR3. Trimming took 4 bases from V and 15 from J; bases not matched to a gene: 8. CDR1 and CDR2 from the germline V gene are WNHNN and SYGVQD (reference sequence). CDR3 amino acids: CASSVLAGGISFF. Here the CDR3 DNA reads TGCGCCAGCAGTGTTCTAGCGGGAGGAATTTCGTTCTTC.

The chain carries TRBV18 and TRBJ2-1; 9 bases align to TRBD2. The germline gives CDR1 KGHSH, CDR2 LQKENI. Germline trimming cut 0 bases from V and 8 bases from J; bases unmatched to any gene: 8. This CDR3 is 16 amino acids long. CDR3 DNA sequence: TGTGCCAGCTCACCACCCGGCGGGAGGGCCGGGGATGAGCAGTTCTTC. It yields the protein CASSPPGGRAGDEQFF.